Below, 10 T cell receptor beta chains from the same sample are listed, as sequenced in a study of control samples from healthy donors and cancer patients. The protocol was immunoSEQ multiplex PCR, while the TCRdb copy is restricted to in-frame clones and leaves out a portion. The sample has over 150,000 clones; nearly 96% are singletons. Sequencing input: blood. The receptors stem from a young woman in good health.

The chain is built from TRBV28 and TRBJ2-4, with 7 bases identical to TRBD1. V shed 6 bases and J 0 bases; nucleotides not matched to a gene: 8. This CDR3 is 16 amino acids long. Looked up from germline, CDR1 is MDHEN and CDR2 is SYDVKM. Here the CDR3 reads CASRLKGAVAKNIQYF. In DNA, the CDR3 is TGTGCCAGCAGACTTAAGGGGGCGGTAGCCAAAAACATTCAGTACTTC. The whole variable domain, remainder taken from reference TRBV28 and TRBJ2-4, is DVKVTQSSRYLVKRTGEKVFLECVQDMDHENMFWYRQDPGLGLRLIYFSYDVKMKEKGDIPEGYSVSREKKERFSLILESASTNQTSMYLCASRLKGAVAKNIQYFGAGTRLSVL.

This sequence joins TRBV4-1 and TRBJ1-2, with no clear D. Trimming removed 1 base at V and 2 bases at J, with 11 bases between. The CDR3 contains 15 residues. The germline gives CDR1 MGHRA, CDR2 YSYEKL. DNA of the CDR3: TGCGCCAGCAGCCAAGGACCGGGCCTAAACTATGGCTACACCTTC. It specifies CASSQGPGLNYGYTF.

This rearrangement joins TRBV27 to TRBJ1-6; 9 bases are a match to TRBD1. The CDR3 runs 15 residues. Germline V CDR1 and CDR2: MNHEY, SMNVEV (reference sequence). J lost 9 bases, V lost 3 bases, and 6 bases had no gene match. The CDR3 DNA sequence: TGTGCCAGCAGTTTGAGCGGGACAGGGCTTTCACCCCTCCACTTT. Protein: CASSLSGTGLSPLHF.

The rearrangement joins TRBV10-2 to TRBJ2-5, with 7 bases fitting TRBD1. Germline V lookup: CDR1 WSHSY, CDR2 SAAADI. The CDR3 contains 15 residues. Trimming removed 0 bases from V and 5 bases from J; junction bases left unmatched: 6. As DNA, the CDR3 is TGCGCCAGCAGTGAGTCGACAGGGTCCTGGGAGACCCAGTACTTC. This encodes CASSESTGSWETQYF.

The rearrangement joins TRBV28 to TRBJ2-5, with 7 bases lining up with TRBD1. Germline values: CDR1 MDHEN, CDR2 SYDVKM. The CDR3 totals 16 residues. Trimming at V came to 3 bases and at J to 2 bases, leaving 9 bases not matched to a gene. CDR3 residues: CASSFLGGLYQETQYF. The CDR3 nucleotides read TGTGCCAGCAGTTTTCTAGGGGGCTTATATCAAGAGACCCAGTACTTC.

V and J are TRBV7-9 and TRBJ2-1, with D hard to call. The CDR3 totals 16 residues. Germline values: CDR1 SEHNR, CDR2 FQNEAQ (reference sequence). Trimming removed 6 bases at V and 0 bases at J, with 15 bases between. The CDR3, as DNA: TGTGCCAGCAGGCAACTACTACAAAGCTCCTACAATGAGCAGTTCTTC. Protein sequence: CASRQLLQSSYNEQFF. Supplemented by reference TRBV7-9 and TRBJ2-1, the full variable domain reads DTGVSQNPRHKITKRGQNVTFRCDPISEHNRLYWYRQTLGQGPEFLTYFQNEAQLEKSRLLSDRFSAERPKGSFSTLEIQRTEQGDSAMYLCASRQLLQSSYNEQFFGPGTRLTVL.

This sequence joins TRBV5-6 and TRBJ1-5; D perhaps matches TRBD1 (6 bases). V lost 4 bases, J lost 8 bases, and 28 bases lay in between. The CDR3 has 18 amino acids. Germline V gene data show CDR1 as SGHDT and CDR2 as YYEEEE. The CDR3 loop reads CASSAAGRQGPRGKPQHF. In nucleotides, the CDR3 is TGTGCCAGCAGCGCTGCCGGACGGCAGGGGCCCCGGGGGAAGCCCCAGCATTTT.

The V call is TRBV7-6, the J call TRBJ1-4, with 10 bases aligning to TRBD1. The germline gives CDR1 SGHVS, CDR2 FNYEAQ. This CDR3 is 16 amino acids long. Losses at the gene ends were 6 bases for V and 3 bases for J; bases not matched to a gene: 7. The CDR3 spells CASSPDRGRSNEKLFF. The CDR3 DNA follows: TGTGCCAGCAGTCCCGACAGGGGGCGGTCTAATGAAAAACTGTTTTTT. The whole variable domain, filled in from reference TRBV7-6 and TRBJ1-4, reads GAGVSQSPRYKVTKRGQDVALRCDPISGHVSLYWYRQALGQGPEFLTYFNYEAQQDKSGLPNDRFSAERPEGSISTLTIQRTEQRDSAMYRCASSPDRGRSNEKLFFGSGTQLSVL.

Written as DNA, the CDR3 is TGTGCCAGCAGCTCACACAGGGGCACCGGGGAGCTGTTTTTT. It specifies CASSSHRGTGELFF. This chain uses TRBV7-9 with TRBJ2-2; 7 bases agree with TRBD1. The CDR3 is made up of 14 amino acids. After removal of 4 bases from V and 4 bases from J, the junction contained 3 bases not matched to a gene. The germline V gene encodes CDR1 SEHNR and CDR2 FQNEAQ (reference sequence).

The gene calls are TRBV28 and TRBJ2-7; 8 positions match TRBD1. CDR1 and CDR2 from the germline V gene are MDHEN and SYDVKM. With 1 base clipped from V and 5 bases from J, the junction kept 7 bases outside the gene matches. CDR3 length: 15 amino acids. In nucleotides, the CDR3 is TGTGCCAGCAGTTTATACACGCAGGGGGCCCACGAGCAGTACTTC. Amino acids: CASSLYTQGAHEQYF.